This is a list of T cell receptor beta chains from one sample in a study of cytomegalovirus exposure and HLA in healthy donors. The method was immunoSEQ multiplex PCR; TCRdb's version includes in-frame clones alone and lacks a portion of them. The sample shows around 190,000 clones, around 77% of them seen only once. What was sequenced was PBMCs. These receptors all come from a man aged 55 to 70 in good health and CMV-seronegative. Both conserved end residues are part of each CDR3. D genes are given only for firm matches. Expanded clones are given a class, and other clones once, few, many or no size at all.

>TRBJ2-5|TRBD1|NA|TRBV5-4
CASSLSGQGVTQYF
TGTGCCAGCAGCTTGTCGGGACAGGGGGTGACCCAGTACTTC
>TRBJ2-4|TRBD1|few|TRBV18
CASSPLGQGTQNIQYF
TGTGCCAGCTCACCACTGGGACAGGGAACCCAAAACATTCAGTACTTC
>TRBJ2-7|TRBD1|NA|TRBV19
CASSFAGGRYEQYF
TGTGCCAGTAGTTTCGCAGGGGGCCGATACGAGCAGTACTTC
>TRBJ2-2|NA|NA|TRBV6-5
CASSPFRGELFF
TGTGCCAGCAGTCCTTTCCGCGGGGAGCTGTTTTTT
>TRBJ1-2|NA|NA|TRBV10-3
CASTDERDYGYTF
TGTGCCAGCACAGACGAACGAGACTATGGCTACACCTTC
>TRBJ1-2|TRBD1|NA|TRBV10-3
CAISNRRDRVWDSYGYTF
TGTGCCATCAGTAACCGCCGGGACAGGGTGTGGGATAGCTATGGCTACACCTTC
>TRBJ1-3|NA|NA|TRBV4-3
CASSRDRSGNTIYF
TGCGCCAGCAGCCGTGATAGATCTGGAAACACCATATATTTT
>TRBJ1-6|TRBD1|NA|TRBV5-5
CASSSDRGHNSPLHF
TGTGCCAGCAGCTCGGACAGGGGTCATAATTCACCCCTCCACTTT
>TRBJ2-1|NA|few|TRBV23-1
CASSQSGRNIDEQFF
TGCGCCAGCAGTCAATCGGGGAGAAACATCGATGAGCAGTTCTTC
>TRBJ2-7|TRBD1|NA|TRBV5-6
CASSLYSGQGSYEQYF
TGTGCCAGCAGCTTGTATTCGGGACAGGGGTCCTACGAGCAGTACTTC
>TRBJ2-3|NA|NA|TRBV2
CASSRSGSTDTQYF
TGTGCCAGCAGCCGTAGCGGTAGCACAGATACGCAGTATTTT
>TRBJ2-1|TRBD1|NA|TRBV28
CASSLGTGKHNEQFF
TGTGCCAGCAGTTTGGGGACAGGAAAACACAATGAGCAGTTCTTC
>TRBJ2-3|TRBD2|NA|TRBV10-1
CASSESGTSPSGDTDTQYF
TGCGCCAGCAGTGAGTCAGGGACTAGTCCATCGGGGGACACAGATACGCAGTATTTT
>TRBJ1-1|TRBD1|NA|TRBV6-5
CASRPPGQGTQAFF
TGTGCCAGCAGGCCCCCGGGACAGGGAACTCAAGCTTTCTTT
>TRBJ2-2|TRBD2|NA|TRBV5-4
CASSSRLAITVGGELFF
TGTGCCAGCAGTTCACGACTAGCTATAACCGTAGGGGGGGAGCTGTTTTTT
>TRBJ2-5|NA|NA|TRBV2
CASIDRRETQYF
TGTGCCAGCATTGACCGTCGAGAGACCCAGTACTTC
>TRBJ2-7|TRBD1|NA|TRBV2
CASSLDRVGEQYF
TGTGCCAGCAGTTTGGACAGGGTAGGCGAGCAGTACTTC
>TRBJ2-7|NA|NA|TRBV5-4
CASSSPGVSEQYF
TGTGCCAGCAGCTCTCCAGGGGTCAGCGAGCAGTACTTC
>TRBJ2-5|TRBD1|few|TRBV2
CASSVRQGFEETQYF
TGTGCCAGCAGTGTTAGACAGGGATTCGAAGAGACCCAGTACTTC
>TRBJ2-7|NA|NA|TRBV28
CASSPSGTYEQYF
TGTGCCAGCAGTCCTTCAGGGACCTACGAGCAGTACTTC
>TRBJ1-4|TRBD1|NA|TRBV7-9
CASSPPTGAANEKLFF
TGTGCCAGCAGCCCCCCAACAGGGGCGGCTAATGAAAAACTGTTTTTT
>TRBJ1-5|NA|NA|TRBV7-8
CASSLGQGGPFQPQHF
TGTGCCAGCAGCTTAGGCCAGGGTGGCCCTTTTCAGCCCCAGCATTTT
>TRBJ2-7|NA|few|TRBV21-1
CASSLPGTDFIAQYF
TGTGCCAGCAGCTTGCCCGGGACTGACTTTATCGCGCAGTACTTC
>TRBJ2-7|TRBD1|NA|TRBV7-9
CSSSLGQDEQYF
TGTTCCAGCAGCTTAGGACAGGACGAGCAGTACTTC
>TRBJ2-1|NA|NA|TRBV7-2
CASSSGLSYNEQFF
TGTGCCAGCAGCTCCGGACTATCCTACAATGAGCAGTTCTTC
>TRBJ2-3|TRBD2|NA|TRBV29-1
CSVEIGRGGDTQYF
TGCAGCGTTGAAATAGGACGCGGGGGGGATACGCAGTATTTT
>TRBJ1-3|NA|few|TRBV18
CASSPGPGLAGNTIYF
TGTGCCAGCTCACCCGGACCAGGGCTGGCGGGAAACACCATATATTTT
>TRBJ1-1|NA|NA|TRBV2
CASRYQGMNTEAFF
TGTGCCAGCAGATATCAGGGGATGAACACTGAAGCTTTCTTT
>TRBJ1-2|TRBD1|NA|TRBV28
CASRNDRVPIYGYTF
TGTGCCAGCAGGAACGACAGGGTCCCCATTTATGGCTACACCTTC
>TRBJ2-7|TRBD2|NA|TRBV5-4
CASSLPREGDEQYF
TGTGCCAGCAGCTTGCCGCGGGAGGGGGACGAGCAGTACTTC
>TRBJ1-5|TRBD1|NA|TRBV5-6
CASSRTGGSNQPQHF
TGTGCCAGCAGCCGGACAGGGGGCTCCAATCAGCCCCAGCATTTT
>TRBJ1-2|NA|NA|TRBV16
CASTDILYTF
TGTGCCAGCACCGACATCCTCTACACCTTC
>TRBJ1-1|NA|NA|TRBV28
CASSQDSPTRAFF
TGTGCCAGCAGTCAGGACAGTCCCACTCGGGCTTTCTTT
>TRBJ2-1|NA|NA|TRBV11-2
CATQGSYGTRNYNEQFF
TGTGCCACCCAAGGTTCGTACGGGACACGGAATTACAATGAGCAGTTCTTC
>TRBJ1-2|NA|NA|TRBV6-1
CASGRRQGAYGYTF
TGTGCCAGCGGCCGACGGCAGGGCGCATATGGCTACACCTTC
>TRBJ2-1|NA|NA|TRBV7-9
CASSALTGDEANEQFF
TGTGCCAGCAGCGCCCTGACAGGAGACGAGGCCAATGAGCAGTTCTTC